This TCR beta chain derives from a study of CD8 T cells in Susac syndrome. With random hexamers, about 0.5 to 1 ug RNA was reverse transcribed. Via MiXCR, TCRdb re-called the immunoSEQ multiplex PCR reads, giving one row per CDR3 protein. The table has about 210,000 distinct CDR3 sequences, 85% to 95% seen once. There are a few counts of this clonotype. Germline CDR1 reads SGHTA; CDR2 reads FQGNSA. The CDR3 sequence is 15 residues long. J was trimmed by 4 bases and V by 5 bases; bases with no gene match: 7. The CD8+ and CD4+ T cells were isolated magnetically using a negative isolation approach, whereas the TEMRA cells were enriched by FACS.

The sequence came from a human donor with Susac syndrome. This rearrangement joins TRBV7-2 to TRBJ2-1; 8 bases are shared with TRBD1. The specimen sequenced was CD4+ T cells from PBMCs. CDR3 region: CASSLWTGLYNEQFF. CDR3 sequence (DNA): TGTGCCAGCAGCCTCTGGACAGGGTTGTACAATGAGCAGTTCTTC. Complete variable domain (other parts from reference TRBV7-2 and TRBJ2-1): GAGVSQSPSNKVTEKGKDVELRCDPISGHTALYWYRQSLGQGLEFLIYFQGNSAPDKSGLPSDRFSAERTGGSVSTLTIQRTQQEDSAVYLCASSLWTGLYNEQFFGPGTRLTVL.